A selection of T cell receptor beta chains follows, all from one sample in a study of tumor and adjacent non-tumor tissue in lung cancer. TCRdb processed the multiplex PCR reads anew with MiXCR; each CDR3 protein has one entry. The data contain approximately 120,000 distinct CDR3 sequences, more than 70% of them singletons. Sequenced input: lung tumor tissue. These receptor sequences come from a woman in her fifties or sixties with non-small cell lung cancer. Each CDR3 is given with its conserved first and last residue. A D gene is named only where the DNA matches it firmly. Size tells how often a clone was seen (once, few, many) or the class of an expanded clone, and some rows leave it out.

clone size	V gene	D gene	J gene	CDR3 protein	CDR3 DNA
NA	TRBV4-3	NA	TRBJ2-7	CASSQDQLRGSEQYF	TGCGCCAGCAGCCAAGACCAGTTAAGGGGCTCCGAGCAGTACTTC
NA	TRBV4-1	NA	TRBJ1-2	CASSQDTTDNHGYAF	TGCGCCAGCAGCCAAGATACGACTGATAACCATGGCTACGCCTTC
NA	TRBV11-1	NA	TRBJ2-3	CVSNSPLGGGSTDTQYF	TGTGTCAGCAACTCCCCCCTGGGAGGGGGAAGCACAGATACGCAGTATTTT
NA	TRBV7-3	NA	TRBJ2-1	CASRRDETYHEQFF	TGTGCCAGCAGGCGGGACGAGACCTACCATGAGCAGTTCTTC
many	TRBV12-3/TRBV12-4	NA	TRBJ1-2	CASSLGYGYTF	TGTGCCAGCAGTCTGGGCTATGGCTACACCTTC
NA	TRBV20-1	NA	TRBJ2-2	CSANEQTEELLF	TGCAGTGCTAATGAACAGACCGAGGAGCTGCTTTTT
NA	TRBV20-1	NA	TRBJ2-3	CSATSPWDTDAQYF	TGCAGTGCTACATCCCCCTGGGATACAGATGCGCAGTATTTT
NA	TRBV6-5	NA	TRBJ2-7	CASSQKSHSTYEQYF	TGTGCCAGCAGTCAGAAATCGCACAGTACCTACGAGCAGTACTTC
NA	TRBV11-2	TRBD1	TRBJ1-1	CASQQGSLTEAFF	TGTGCCAGTCAACAGGGGAGTTTGACTGAAGCTTTCTTT
NA	TRBV7-9	NA	TRBJ2-2	CASRLTASGELFF	TGTGCCAGTAGATTAACGGCTTCCGGGGAGCTGTTTTTT
NA	TRBV11-1	NA	TRBJ1-1	CATKQMFVETEAFF	TGTGCCACGAAGCAGATGTTCGTGGAGACTGAAGCTTTCTTT
few	TRBV9	NA	TRBJ2-2	CASSVVPDTGELFF	TGTGCCAGCAGCGTAGTCCCGGACACCGGGGAGCTGTTTTTT
once	TRBV7-8	NA	TRBJ2-3	CASSPGPGTTSPDTQYF	TGTGCCAGCAGCCCGGGGCCAGGGACAACTAGCCCAGATACGCAGTATTTT
few	TRBV5-4	TRBD2	TRBJ2-1	CASSIGGSGGANEQFF	TGTGCCAGCAGCATTGGGGGGAGCGGGGGGGCCAATGAGCAGTTCTTC
NA	TRBV4-3	NA	TRBJ1-1	CASGQEVEYTEAFF	TGCGCCAGCGGTCAAGAGGTCGAGTACACTGAAGCTTTCTTT
NA	TRBV11-1	NA	TRBJ1-1	CAISWDRNTEAFF	TGTGCCATCAGCTGGGACCGCAACACTGAAGCCTTCTTT
NA	TRBV7-9	NA	TRBJ1-4	CASSSTDGNEKLFF	TGTGCCAGCAGCTCGACGGACGGGAATGAAAAACTGTTTTTT
NA	TRBV4-1	TRBD2	TRBJ2-5	CASSQSRTSGREAQYF	TGCGCCAGCAGTCAATCCCGGACTAGCGGGAGGGAGGCCCAGTACTTC
NA	TRBV20-1	TRBD2	TRBJ2-1	CSTSGRDRRGQFF	TGCAGTACTAGCGGGAGGGATCGTAGGGGGCAGTTCTTC
few	TRBV6-1	NA	TRBJ1-5	CASSEVDRNHQTQHF	TGTGCCAGCAGCGAGGTCGACAGGAATCATCAGACCCAGCATTTT
many	TRBV20-1	TRBD1	TRBJ1-2	CSLEGQGVEGYTF	TGCAGTTTGGAGGGACAGGGGGTAGAGGGCTACACCTTC
many	TRBV20-1	TRBD1	TRBJ1-5	CSARDIQGQGNNQPQHF	TGCAGTGCTAGAGATATTCAGGGACAGGGGAACAATCAGCCCCAGCATTTT
few	TRBV24-1	NA	TRBJ1-3	CATSDSSPGNTIYF	TGTGCCACCAGTGATTCCTCCCCTGGAAACACCATATATTTT
NA	TRBV28	NA	TRBJ2-5	CASSSLYREKETQYF	TGTGCCAGCAGTTCCTTATATAGGGAAAAAGAGACCCAGTACTTC
NA	TRBV20-1	NA	TRBJ2-2	CIARVPGENTGELFF	TGCATTGCTAGAGTCCCGGGGGAAAACACCGGGGAGCTGTTTTTT
many	TRBV6-2/TRBV6-3	TRBD1	TRBJ2-7	CASSTGGSEQYF	TGTGCCAGCAGTACAGGGGGGAGCGAGCAGTACTTC
NA	TRBV11-2	TRBD2	TRBJ2-7	CASGYGTSGSYEQYF	TGTGCCAGCGGCTACGGGACTAGCGGAAGCTACGAGCAGTACTTT
large	TRBV11-2	TRBD1	TRBJ2-1	CASSLGTGVLSKFF	TGTGCCAGCAGCTTAGGGACAGGGGTCTTAAGTAAGTTCTTC
many	TRBV20-1	NA	TRBJ1-5	CSAETVARNQPQHF	TGCAGTGCCGAGACAGTAGCCCGCAATCAGCCCCAGCATTTT
NA	TRBV20-1	NA	TRBJ2-7	CSAAGTENTYEQYF	TGCAGTGCAGCCGGGACGGAGAATACCTACGAGCAGTACTTC
NA	TRBV13	NA	TRBJ2-7	CASSTPFEYEQYF	TGTGCCAGCAGCACGCCCTTTGAGTATGAGCAGTACTTC
NA	TRBV19	TRBD1	TRBJ2-7	CVSSIADRGAYEQYF	TGTGTCAGTAGTATCGCCGACAGGGGAGCCTACGAGCAGTACTTC
NA	TRBV6-2/TRBV6-3	TRBD1	TRBJ2-3	CASSLGTGTQYF	TGTGCCAGCAGTCTAGGGACAGGTACGCAATATTTT
NA	TRBV11-2	NA	TRBJ2-7	CGSSLTMVSYEQYF	TGTGGCAGCAGCCTAACCATGGTTTCCTACGAGCAGTACTTC
NA	TRBV11-3	NA	TRBJ2-7	CASSIRAGVSYEQYF	TGTGCAAGCAGCATACGGGCAGGGGTCTCCTACGAGCAGTATTTC
hyperexpanded	TRBV11-2	TRBD1	TRBJ1-5	CASSRDRGQPQHF	TGTGCCAGCTCCCGGGACAGGGGTCAGCCCCAGCATTTT
NA	TRBV28	NA	TRBJ2-1	CANSFFGLANNEQLF	TGTGCCAACAGTTTTTTTGGCCTAGCGAACAATGAGCAGTTATTC
NA	TRBV10-2	NA	TRBJ2-1	CTSSGGNSYNGQFF	TGCACCAGCAGTGGTGGGAACTCCTACAATGGGCAATTCTTC
NA	TRBV6-1	NA	TRBJ1-6	CAHREVNNRPLHF	TGTGCCCACAGAGAAGTTAATAATCGACCCCTCCACTTT
NA	TRBV29-1	NA	TRBJ1-5	CSVAPSGRAADTQHF	TGCAGCGTGGCCCCTAGCGGGAGGGCCGCAGATACGCAGCATTTT
NA	TRBV11-2	NA	TRBJ1-5	CASSSHNGQPQHF	TGTGCCAGTAGCTCCCATAATGGTCAGCCCCAACATTTT
NA	TRBV4-2	TRBD1	TRBJ2-2	CVSSTRTGANTGELFF	TGTGTCAGCAGCACACGGACAGGAGCAAACACCGGGGAGCTGTTTTTT
NA	TRBV12-3/TRBV12-4	NA	TRBJ1-1	CDSSQHGGTEAFF	TGTGACAGCAGTCAACATGGAGGGACTGAAGCTTTCTTT
NA	TRBV11-2	NA	TRBJ2-3	CASSAAGMTTDTQYF	TGTGCCAGTAGCGCCGCCGGGATGACCACAGATACGCAGTATTTT
NA	TRBV4-3	TRBD2	TRBJ2-3	CACSQGTSGAGTQYF	TGCGCCTGCAGCCAAGGGACTAGCGGAGCAGGTACGCAGTATTTT
NA	TRBV11-1	NA	TRBJ1-1	CACSLSAGLLNTEAFF	TGTGCCTGCAGCTTATCGGCGGGATTATTAAACACTGAAGCTTTCTTT
once	TRBV5-4	NA	TRBJ1-6	CASSLDPGDSPLHF	TGTGCCAGCAGCTTGGACCCAGGTGATTCACCCCTCCACTTT
NA	TRBV6-5	NA	TRBJ2-6	CASSYGAGQYYFGVNVLTF	TGTGCCAGTAGTTATGGTGCGGGACAGTATTACTTTGGGGTCAACGTCCTGACTTTC